This TCR beta chain stems from a study of T cell changes during pregnancy in multiple sclerosis. Repertoires were generated with immunoSEQ multiplex PCR, while TCRdb's copy carries only in-frame clones and drops some. Among around 20,000 clones listed, approximately 90% were seen once. V lost 1 base, J lost 2 bases, and 15 bases lay in between. Germline lookup yields CDR1 GTSNPN and CDR2 SVGIG (reference sequence). The CDR3 sequence is 16 residues long. The J gene is TRBJ2-1, the V gene TRBV30, with a tentative D call TRBD2 (5 bases). This receptor was obtained from a female donor in good health, enrolled as a control in a pregnancy study. Sequencing used CD8+ T cells from peripheral blood mononuclear cells, obtained in the second trimester of pregnancy. The DNA of the CDR3 is TGTGCCTGGAGTGGGGCTGACCAGCGGACCTACAATGAGCAGTTCTTC. Translated: CAWSGADQRTYNEQFF.